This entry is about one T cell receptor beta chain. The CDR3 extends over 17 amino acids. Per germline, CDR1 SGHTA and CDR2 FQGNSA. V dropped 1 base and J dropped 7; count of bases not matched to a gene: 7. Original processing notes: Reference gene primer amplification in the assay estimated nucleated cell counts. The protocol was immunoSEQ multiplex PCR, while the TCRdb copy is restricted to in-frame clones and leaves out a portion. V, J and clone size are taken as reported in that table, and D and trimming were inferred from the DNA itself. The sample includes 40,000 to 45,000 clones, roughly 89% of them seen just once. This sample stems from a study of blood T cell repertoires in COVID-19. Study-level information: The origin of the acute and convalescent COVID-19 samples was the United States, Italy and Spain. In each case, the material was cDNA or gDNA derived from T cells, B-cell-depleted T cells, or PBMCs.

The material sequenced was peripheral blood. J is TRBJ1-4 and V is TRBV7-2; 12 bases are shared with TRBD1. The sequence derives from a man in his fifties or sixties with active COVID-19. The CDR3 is CASSLVGQGAVGEKLFF. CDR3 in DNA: TGTGCCAGCAGCTTAGTGGGACAGGGGGCGGTAGGTGAAAAACTGTTTTTT.